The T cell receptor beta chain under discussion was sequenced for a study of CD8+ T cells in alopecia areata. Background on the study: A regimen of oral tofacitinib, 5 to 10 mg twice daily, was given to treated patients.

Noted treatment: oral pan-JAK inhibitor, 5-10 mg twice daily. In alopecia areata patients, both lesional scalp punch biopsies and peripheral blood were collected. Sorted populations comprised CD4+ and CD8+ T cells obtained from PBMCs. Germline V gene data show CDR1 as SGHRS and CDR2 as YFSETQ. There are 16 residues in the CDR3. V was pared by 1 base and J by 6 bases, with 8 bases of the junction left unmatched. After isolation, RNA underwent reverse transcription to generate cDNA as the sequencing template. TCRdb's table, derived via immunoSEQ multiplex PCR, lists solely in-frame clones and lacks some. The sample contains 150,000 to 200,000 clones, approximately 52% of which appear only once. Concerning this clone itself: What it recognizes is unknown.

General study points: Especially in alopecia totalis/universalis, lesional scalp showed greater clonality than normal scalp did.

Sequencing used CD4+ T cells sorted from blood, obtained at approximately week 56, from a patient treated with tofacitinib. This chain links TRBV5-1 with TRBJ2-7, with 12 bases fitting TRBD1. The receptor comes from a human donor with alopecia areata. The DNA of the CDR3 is TGCGCCAGCAGCTTGTGGTCCGGGACAGGGGGCTCCGAGCAGTACTTC. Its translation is CASSLWSGTGGSEQYF. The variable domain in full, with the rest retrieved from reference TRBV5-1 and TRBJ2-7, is KAGVTQTPRYLIKTRGQQVTLSCSPISGHRSVSWYQQTPGQGLQFLFEYFSETQRNKGNFPGRFSGRQFSNSRSEMNVSTLELGDSALYLCASSLWSGTGGSEQYFGPGTRLTVT.